The TCR beta chain described here comes from a study of long-term antiretroviral therapy in people with HIV. Study information: The earliest samples came about a decade before the 2015 immediate-ART recommendation.

A note on this clone: The antigen remains unidentified.

CDR1 MDHEN and CDR2 SYDVKM come from the germline V gene. There are 13 residues in the CDR3. V lost 3 bases to trimming and J lost 9 bases; unmatched junction nucleotides: 5. Whole-study results and caveats: Control repertoires displayed wider CDR3 length ranges than the HIV repertoires. Collection of the blood took place between the mid-2000s and the late 2010s. The ART regimens in use then may have been less effective than current ones. Records did not include ART adherence, viral resistance or therapy changes.

At survey level, the immunoSEQ assay was run in its v3.0 version. The assay was immunoSEQ multiplex PCR, and TCRdb's table has in-frame clones only and misses some. This table has roughly 28,000 clones, about three quarters appearing once. J is TRBJ2-1 and V is TRBV28, with 7 nucleotides matching TRBD2. This receptor was identified in a man younger than 35 with HIV. The sample here was unsorted PBMCs, taken 1.5 years before starting antiretroviral therapy. The CDR3, as DNA: TGTGCCAGCAGTTTTCTAGCGGTTACTGAGCAGTTCTTC. This sequence encodes CASSFLAVTEQFF.